This T cell receptor beta chain was sequenced during a study of blood T cells in healthy people across ages. Study in general: Template-switching capture recovered about one barcoded beta molecule per two T cells. Study-wide findings and caveats: PBMCs were not sorted, which prevented a conclusive comparison of naive versus antigen-experienced cells. Per million T cells, TCR beta diversity dropped roughly linearly as age increased.

Remarks on this clonotype: Its specificity is not known. One end of the junction is discordant with germline, which a read error may explain.

Then a second PCR, running about 6 to 12 cycles, was carried out with a sample-barcoded 5' primer and a J-beta primer mix. TCRdb re-called the 5' RACE reads with MiXCR, one entry per CDR3 protein. The sample lists about 1,800,000 distinct CDR3 sequences, 28% seen once, with about 7.7% in the top ten. Donor samples were obtained from healthy Caucasian individuals from Russia, aged about 6 to 90. The CDR3 loop spans 12 amino acids. Germline CDR1 DFQATT, CDR2 SNEGSKA (reference sequence). The chain combines TRBV20-1 with TRBJ2-1, with 7 bases that match TRBD1. This TCR came from a woman younger than 45 in good health. Sequenced material: blood. The CDR3, as DNA: TGCAGTGCGGGACAGAACTACAATGAGCACTTCTTC. Its translation: CSAGQNYNEHFF.